This T cell receptor (beta chain) was recorded in a study of T cell responses to AZD1222 COVID-19 vaccine. Between the trimmed V and J ends, which lost 8 bases and 0 bases, there was a span of 19 bases. Germline V gives CDR1 KGHDR, CDR2 SFDVKD. CDR3 length equals 17 residues. Clones were sequenced by immunoSEQ multiplex PCR, and TCRdb holds only the in-frame ones, with some missing. The sample holds around 140,000 clones, 80% to 90% seen once. This clone was seen just once. Its antigen is not identified. Study-wide points: Donor demographics were predominantly white British with a female majority; clonal diversity may be underestimated. Per reports, nearly half of all spike-specific TCRs target regions that are unmutated in variants. No repertoire was sampled before or during the peak T cell response, only after it.

V is TRBV24-1 and J is TRBJ1-3; D call uncertain. Material: peripheral blood, obtained on day 0 of AZD1222 vaccination. This sequence was found in an adult in good health. The CDR3, as DNA: TGTGCCACCATAACTCCGGGATCTTATTTCTCTGGAAACACCATATATTTT. Residues: CATITPGSYFSGNTIYF.